This T cell receptor (beta chain) was recorded in a study of beta chain features in type 1 diabetes. Study overall: The study found patients and healthy donors alike in age, gender and cell yields.

Regarding the study as a whole: Reduced insertions and increased deletions marked VDJ junctions in type 1 diabetes patients. When cDNA is sequenced, cells with high TCR expression could be over-represented.

As every portion of the isolated RNA was reverse transcribed, the sequencing read expressed TCRB transcripts. Clones were read by immunoSEQ multiplex PCR, and TCRdb kept only the in-frame ones, dropping some. This table has a few hundred thousand clones, approximately 15% appearing once. Without exception, sorted populations had purity beyond 95%. This clone was seen only a few times. Its antigen is currently unknown. This sequence was found in a man aged 30-40 years in good health. The sample taken for sequencing was naive CD4+ T cells from blood.

The CDR3 region has the DNA TGCGCCAGCAGCTCCGAGCCGACAGTCCCGACTGAAGCTTTCTTT. The encoded protein is CASSSEPTVPTEAFF. The chain combines TRBV5-1 with TRBJ1-1; D might be TRBD1 (5 bases). Looked up from germline, CDR1 is SGHRS and CDR2 is YFSETQ. The CDR3 is 15 amino acids. V was clipped by 3 bases and J by 5 bases, with 17 bases between them.